Given below is one T cell receptor (beta chain) in context. Antigen: not known. This entry is derived from a study of T cell responses to AZD1222 COVID-19 vaccine. Some second doses came at about 4 weeks and others at about 12 weeks; these were pooled. Regarding the study as a whole: Donors in the cohort were predominantly white British and more often female, and clonal diversity was possibly underestimated. Baseline antibody screening turned up just six or seven seropositive AZD1222 recipients. In all cases, repertoires were sampled only after the peak T cell response.

V was clipped by 6 bases and J by 5 bases; unmatched bases: 9. CDR1 is MNHEY and CDR2 is SVGAGI in the germline V gene. The CDR3 extends over 15 amino acids. TCRdb keeps only in-frame clones here, not all; method: immunoSEQ multiplex PCR. The repertoire holds 150,000 or so clones, with under 95% as singletons. The sequence derives from an adult who received the AZD1222 COVID-19 vaccine. The chain couples TRBV6-5 to TRBJ2-1; TRBD1 aligns across 8 bases. The material sequenced was peripheral blood, taken 28 days after the second AZD1222 dose. As DNA, the CDR3 is TGTGCCAGCAGGACGATACGGGACAGGAACAATGAGCAGTTCTTC. Amino acid sequence: CASRTIRDRNNEQFF.